This is a list of T cell receptor beta chains from one sample in a study of blood T cell repertoires in COVID-19. Only in-frame clones appear in the TCRdb table, and some are missing; sequencing was by immunoSEQ multiplex PCR. Here the sample spans over 120,000 clones, around 83% being singletons. The sample comprised PBMCs or T cells enriched from blood (not recorded which). The origin of the receptors is a man aged 45-65 years who had recovered from COVID-19. Each CDR3 is given with its conserved first and last residue. The D gene is left open where the match is weak. Not every row has a clone size; where given, it reads once, few, many or a size class.

CDR3 length | J gene | V gene | D gene | clone size | CDR3 protein | CDR3 DNA
15 | TRBJ2-7 | TRBV3-1/TRBV3-2 | NA | NA | CASSPGGTAEYEQYF | TGTGCCAGCAGCCCCGGAGGAACAGCCGAGTACGAGCAGTACTTC
16 | TRBJ1-4 | TRBV18 | NA | NA | CASSPPKRETNEKLFF | TGTGCCAGCTCACCACCCAAAAGGGAGACTAATGAAAAACTGTTTTTT
14 | TRBJ1-1 | TRBV5-1 | NA | once | CASSPVQGNTEAFF | TGCGCCAGCAGCCCGGTTCAGGGGAACACTGAAGCTTTCTTT
14 | TRBJ1-1 | TRBV18 | TRBD1 | NA | CASSQGQGGTEAFF | TGTGCCAGCTCGCAGGGGCAGGGGGGAACTGAAGCTTTCTTT
15 | TRBJ1-6 | TRBV11-2 | NA | NA | CASSSLTGRNSPLHF | TGTGCCAGCAGCTCGTTAACAGGGCGCAATTCACCCCTCCACTTT
13 | TRBJ1-5 | TRBV20-1 | NA | NA | CSASIRGNQPQHF | TGCAGTGCTAGTATCAGGGGAAATCAGCCCCAGCATTTT
17 | TRBJ1-5 | TRBV7-8 | NA | NA | CASVPGRGGPTNQPQHF | TGTGCCAGCGTACCAGGGCGGGGGGGGCCCACCAATCAGCCCCAGCATTTT
14 | TRBJ1-5 | TRBV2 | NA | NA | CASSSRRDNQPQHF | TGTGCCAGCAGTTCCCGCCGGGACAATCAGCCCCAGCATTTT
17 | TRBJ2-3 | TRBV15 | TRBD2 | NA | CATSRELAGVSTDTQYF | TGTGCCACCAGCAGAGAATTAGCGGGAGTAAGCACAGATACGCAGTATTTT
17 | TRBJ2-2 | TRBV7-2 | TRBD2 | NA | CASSFGGGRVVSGELFF | TGTGCCAGCAGCTTTGGAGGTGGGAGGGTTGTCTCCGGGGAGCTGTTTTTT
15 | TRBJ2-2 | TRBV6-5 | NA | NA | CASSYTLTRTRELFF | TGTGCCAGCAGTTACACCCTTACTAGGACGCGGGAGCTGTTTTTT
15 | TRBJ1-2 | TRBV3-1/TRBV3-2 | TRBD1 | NA | CASSQDSGQGHGYTF | TGTGCCAGCAGCCAAGACTCCGGACAGGGACATGGCTACACCTTC
14 | TRBJ2-7 | TRBV7-3 | TRBD1 | NA | CASSLGQGRDEQYF | TGTGCCAGCAGCTTAGGACAGGGGAGGGACGAGCAGTACTTC
14 | TRBJ2-1 | TRBV3-1/TRBV3-2 | TRBD2 | NA | CASSQAGGVEEQFF | TGTGCCAGCAGCCAAGCGGGGGGGGTTGAAGAGCAGTTCTTC
13 | TRBJ2-1 | TRBV12-3/TRBV12-4 | NA | NA | CASSLAALRGQFF | TGTGCCAGCAGTTTGGCAGCACTGCGGGGGCAGTTCTTC
17 | TRBJ2-4 | TRBV23-1 | TRBD1 | NA | CASRDRVRALAKNIQYF | TGCGCCAGCCGAGACAGGGTAAGGGCTCTAGCCAAAAACATTCAGTACTTC
12 | TRBJ1-1 | TRBV19 | NA | NA | CASSRRNTEAFF | TGTGCCAGTAGTCGGAGGAACACTGAAGCTTTCTTT
16 | TRBJ1-3 | TRBV18 | TRBD1 | NA | CASSPTGGNSGNTIYF | TGTGCCAGCTCACCGACAGGGGGAAACTCTGGAAACACCATATATTTT
14 | TRBJ1-6 | TRBV27 | TRBD1 | NA | CASKRQGENSPLHF | TGTGCCAGCAAACGACAGGGGGAAAATTCACCCCTCCACTTT
20 | TRBJ1-6 | TRBV15 | TRBD1 | NA | CATSRGGRTGDYSYNSPLHF | TGTGCCACCAGCAGAGGGGGGCGGACAGGGGACTACTCCTATAATTCACCCCTCCACTTT
16 | TRBJ2-5 | TRBV5-1 | NA | NA | CASSLQRTSDQETQYF | TGCGCCAGCAGCTTGCAGCGGACGTCAGATCAAGAGACCCAGTACTTC
17 | TRBJ1-6 | TRBV27 | TRBD1 | once | CASSLSRQGARNSPLHF | TGTGCCAGCAGTTTATCGCGCCAGGGGGCGCGAAATTCACCCCTCCACTTT
15 | TRBJ2-2 | TRBV7-2 | NA | NA | CASRYSPGNTGELFF | TGTGCCAGCAGATATAGCCCGGGGAACACCGGGGAGCTGTTTTTT
15 | TRBJ1-4 | TRBV24-1 | NA | NA | CATSDSAYSPEKLFF | TGTGCCACCAGTGATTCCGCGTACTCCCCTGAAAAACTGTTTTTT
18 | TRBJ2-6 | TRBV5-1 | NA | few | CASSLVVGPSSGANVLTF | TGCGCCAGCAGCTTGGTTGTGGGGCCTAGCTCTGGGGCCAACGTCCTGACTTTC
18 | TRBJ2-3 | TRBV27 | TRBD2 | NA | CASSWGTSGGPSTDTQYF | TGTGCCAGCAGTTGGGGGACTAGCGGGGGCCCTAGCACAGATACGCAGTATTTT
12 | TRBJ2-2 | TRBV19 | NA | NA | CASSQGTGELFF | TGTGCCAGTAGTCAGGGGACCGGGGAGCTGTTTTTT
14 | TRBJ1-2 | TRBV24-1 | NA | NA | CATSDPQANYGYTF | TGTGCCACCAGTGATCCCCAGGCTAACTATGGCTACACCTTC
17 | TRBJ2-2 | TRBV7-2 | TRBD1 | NA | CASSHAQWTGGTGELFF | TGTGCCAGCAGCCACGCCCAATGGACAGGGGGCACCGGGGAGCTGTTTTTT
13 | TRBJ2-7 | TRBV19 | NA | NA | CASRAGQWTRQYF | TGTGCCAGTAGGGCGGGACAGTGGACCCGGCAGTACTTC